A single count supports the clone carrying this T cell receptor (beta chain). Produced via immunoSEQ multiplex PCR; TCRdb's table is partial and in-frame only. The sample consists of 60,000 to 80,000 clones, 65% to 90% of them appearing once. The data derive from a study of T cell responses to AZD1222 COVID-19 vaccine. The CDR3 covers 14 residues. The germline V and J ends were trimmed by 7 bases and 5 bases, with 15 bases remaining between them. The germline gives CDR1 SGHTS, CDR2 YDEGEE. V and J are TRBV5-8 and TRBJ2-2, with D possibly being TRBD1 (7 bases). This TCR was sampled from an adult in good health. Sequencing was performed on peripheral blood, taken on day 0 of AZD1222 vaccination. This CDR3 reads CASSAGQMTGELFF. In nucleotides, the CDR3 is TGTGCCAGCTCGGCGGGACAGATGACCGGGGAGCTGTTTTTT.